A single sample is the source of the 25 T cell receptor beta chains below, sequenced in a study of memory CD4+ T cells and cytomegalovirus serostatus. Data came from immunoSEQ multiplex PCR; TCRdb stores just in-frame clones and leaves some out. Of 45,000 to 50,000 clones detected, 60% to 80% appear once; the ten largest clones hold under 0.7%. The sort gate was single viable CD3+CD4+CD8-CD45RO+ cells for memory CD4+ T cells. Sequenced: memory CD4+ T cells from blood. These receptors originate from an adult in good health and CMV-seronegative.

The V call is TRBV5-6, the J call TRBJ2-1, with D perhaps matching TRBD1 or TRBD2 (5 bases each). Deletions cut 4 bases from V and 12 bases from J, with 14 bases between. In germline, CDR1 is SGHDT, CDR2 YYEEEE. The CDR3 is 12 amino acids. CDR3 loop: CASSPAGTRQFF. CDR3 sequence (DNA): TGTGCCAGCAGCCCCGCCGGGACCCGGCAGTTCTTC.

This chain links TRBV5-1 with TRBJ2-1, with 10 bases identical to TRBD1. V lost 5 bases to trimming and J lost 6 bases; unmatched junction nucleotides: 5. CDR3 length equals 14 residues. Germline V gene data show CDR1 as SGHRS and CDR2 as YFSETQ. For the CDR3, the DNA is TGCGCCAGCAGGTCCGGGACAGGGGCCAATGAGCAGTTCTTC. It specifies CASRSGTGANEQFF.

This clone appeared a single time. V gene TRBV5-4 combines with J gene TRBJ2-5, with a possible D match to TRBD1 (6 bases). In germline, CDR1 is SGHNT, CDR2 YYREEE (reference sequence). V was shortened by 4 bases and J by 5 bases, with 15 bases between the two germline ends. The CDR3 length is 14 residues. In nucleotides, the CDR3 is TGTGCCAGCAGCCCGAACAGGGATCGCGAGACCCAGTACTTC. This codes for CASSPNRDRETQYF.

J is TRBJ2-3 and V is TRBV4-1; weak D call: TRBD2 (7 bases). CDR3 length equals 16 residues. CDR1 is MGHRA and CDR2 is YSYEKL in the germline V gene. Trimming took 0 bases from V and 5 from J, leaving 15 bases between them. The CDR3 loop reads CASSQEGGARVDTQYF. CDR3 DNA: TGCGCCAGCAGCCAAGAAGGGGGGGCCCGTGTAGATACGCAGTATTTT.

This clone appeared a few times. The CDR3 DNA follows: TGTGCCTGGAGCGGAGGGACAGGGAGGGATAGTCCCTCTGGGGCCAACGTCCTGACTTTC. As protein: CAWSGGTGRDSPSGANVLTF. The chain is built from TRBV30 and TRBJ2-6; 9 nucleotides match TRBD1. Germline lookup yields CDR1 GTSNPN and CDR2 SVGIG (reference sequence). V lost 3 bases and J lost 0; bases outside the gene matches: 15. This CDR3 comprises 20 residues.

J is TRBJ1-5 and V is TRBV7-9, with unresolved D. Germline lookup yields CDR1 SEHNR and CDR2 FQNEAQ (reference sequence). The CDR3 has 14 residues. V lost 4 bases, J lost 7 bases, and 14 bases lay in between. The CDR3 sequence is CASSSSSGGQPQHF. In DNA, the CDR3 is TGTGCCAGCAGCTCATCCAGCGGCGGACAGCCCCAGCATTTT. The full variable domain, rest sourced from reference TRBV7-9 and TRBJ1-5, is DTGVSQNPRHKITKRGQNVTFRCDPISEHNRLYWYRQTLGQGPEFLTYFQNEAQLEKSRLLSDRFSAERPKGSFSTLEIQRTEQGDSAMYLCASSSSSGGQPQHFGDGTRLSIL.

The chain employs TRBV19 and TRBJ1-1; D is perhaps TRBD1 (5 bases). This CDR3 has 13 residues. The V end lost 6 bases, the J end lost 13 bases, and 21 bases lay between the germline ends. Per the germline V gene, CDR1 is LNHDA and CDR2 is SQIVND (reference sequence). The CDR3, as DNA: TGTGCCAGTAGCGTCTCTGGGTCCAGGGCGAATTTCTTT. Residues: CASSVSGSRANFF.

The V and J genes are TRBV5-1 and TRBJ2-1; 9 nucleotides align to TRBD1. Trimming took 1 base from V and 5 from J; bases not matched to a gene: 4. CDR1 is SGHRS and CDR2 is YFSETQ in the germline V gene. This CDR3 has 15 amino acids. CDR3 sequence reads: CASSLSGTGHNEQFF. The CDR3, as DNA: TGCGCCAGCAGCTTGTCCGGGACAGGGCACAATGAGCAGTTCTTC. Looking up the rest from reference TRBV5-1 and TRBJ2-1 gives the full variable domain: KAGVTQTPRYLIKTRGQQVTLSCSPISGHRSVSWYQQTPGQGLQFLFEYFSETQRNKGNFPGRFSGRQFSNSRSEMNVSTLELGDSALYLCASSLSGTGHNEQFFGPGTRLTVL.

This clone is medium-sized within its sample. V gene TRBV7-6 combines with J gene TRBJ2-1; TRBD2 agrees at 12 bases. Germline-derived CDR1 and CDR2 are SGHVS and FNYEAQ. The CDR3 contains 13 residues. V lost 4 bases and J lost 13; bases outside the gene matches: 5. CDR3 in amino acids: CASSSTSGSTQFF. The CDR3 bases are TGTGCCAGCAGCTCGACTAGCGGGAGTACTCAGTTCTTC.

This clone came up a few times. CDR3 nucleotide sequence: TGCGCCAGCAGCCTGGGAGGTGGTAGCAATCAGCCCCAGCATTTT. Its translation is CASSLGGGSNQPQHF. The gene calls are TRBV5-1 and TRBJ1-5; no definite D call. Germline CDR1 is SGHRS and CDR2 is YFSETQ. V was shortened by 4 bases and J by 0 bases, with 11 bases between the two germline ends. CDR3 length: 15 residues.

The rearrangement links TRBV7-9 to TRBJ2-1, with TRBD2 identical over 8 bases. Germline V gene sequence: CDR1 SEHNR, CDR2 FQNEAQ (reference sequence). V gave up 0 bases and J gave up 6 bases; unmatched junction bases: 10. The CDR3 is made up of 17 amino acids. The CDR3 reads CASSLALGSGKSNEQFF. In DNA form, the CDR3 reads TGTGCCAGCAGCTTAGCGCTGGGTAGCGGGAAGTCCAATGAGCAGTTCTTC. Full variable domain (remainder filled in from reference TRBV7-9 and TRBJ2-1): DTGVSQNPRHKITKRGQNVTFRCDPISEHNRLYWYRQTLGQGPEFLTYFQNEAQLEKSRLLSDRFSAERPKGSFSTLEIQRTEQGDSAMYLCASSLALGSGKSNEQFFGPGTRLTVL.

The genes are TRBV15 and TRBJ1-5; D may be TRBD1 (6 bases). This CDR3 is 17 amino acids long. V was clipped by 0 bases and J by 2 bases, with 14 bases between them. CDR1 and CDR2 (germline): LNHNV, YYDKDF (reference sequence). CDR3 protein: CATSREQNRVGNQPQHF. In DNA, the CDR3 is TGTGCCACCAGCAGAGAACAAAACAGGGTGGGCAATCAGCCCCAGCATTTT.

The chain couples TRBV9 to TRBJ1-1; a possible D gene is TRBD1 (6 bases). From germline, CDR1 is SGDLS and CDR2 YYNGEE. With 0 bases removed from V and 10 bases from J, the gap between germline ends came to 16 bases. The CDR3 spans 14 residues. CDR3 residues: CASSVGQGGGRAFF. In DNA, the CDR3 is TGTGCCAGCAGCGTAGGGCAGGGAGGGGGTCGAGCTTTCTTT.

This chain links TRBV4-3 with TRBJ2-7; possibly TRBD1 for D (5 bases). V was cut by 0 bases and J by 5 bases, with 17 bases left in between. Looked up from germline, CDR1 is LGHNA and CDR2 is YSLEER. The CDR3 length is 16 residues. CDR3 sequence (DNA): TGCGCCAGCAGCCAAGATCTTTCCTCAGGGTTTAACGAGCAGTACTTC. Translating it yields CASSQDLSSGFNEQYF.

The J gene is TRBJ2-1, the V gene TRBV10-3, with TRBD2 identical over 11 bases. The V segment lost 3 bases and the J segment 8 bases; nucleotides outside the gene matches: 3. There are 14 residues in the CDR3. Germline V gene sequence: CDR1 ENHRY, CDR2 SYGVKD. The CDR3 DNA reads TGTGCCATCAGTGAAGGACTAGCGGGCTATGAGCAGTTCTTC. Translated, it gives CAISEGLAGYEQFF.

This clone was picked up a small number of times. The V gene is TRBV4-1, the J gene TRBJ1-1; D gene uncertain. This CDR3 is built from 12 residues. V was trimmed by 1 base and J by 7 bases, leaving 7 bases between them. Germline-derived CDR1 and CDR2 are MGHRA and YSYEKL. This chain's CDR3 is CASSQGGIEAFF. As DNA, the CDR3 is TGCGCCAGCAGCCAAGGAGGTATTGAAGCTTTCTTT.

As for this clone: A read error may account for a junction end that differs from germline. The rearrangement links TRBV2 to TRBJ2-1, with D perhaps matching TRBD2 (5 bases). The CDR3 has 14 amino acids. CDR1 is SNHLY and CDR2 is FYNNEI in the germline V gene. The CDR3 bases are TGTGCCAGCAGTGAAGTCCTGAGCGGCAATGTGCAGTTCTTC. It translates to CASSEVLSGNVQFF.

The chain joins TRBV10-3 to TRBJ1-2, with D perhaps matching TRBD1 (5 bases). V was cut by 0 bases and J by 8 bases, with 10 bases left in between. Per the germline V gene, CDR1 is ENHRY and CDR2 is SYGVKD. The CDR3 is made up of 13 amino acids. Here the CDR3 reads CAISESPGGGYTF. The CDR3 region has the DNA TGTGCCATCAGTGAGTCGCCTGGGGGAGGCTACACCTTC.

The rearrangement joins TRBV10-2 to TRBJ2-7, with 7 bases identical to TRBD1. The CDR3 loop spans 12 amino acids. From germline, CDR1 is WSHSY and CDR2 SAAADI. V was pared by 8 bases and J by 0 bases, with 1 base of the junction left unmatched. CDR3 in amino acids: CASGDSSYEQYF. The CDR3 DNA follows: TGCGCCAGCGGGGACAGCTCCTACGAGCAGTACTTC.

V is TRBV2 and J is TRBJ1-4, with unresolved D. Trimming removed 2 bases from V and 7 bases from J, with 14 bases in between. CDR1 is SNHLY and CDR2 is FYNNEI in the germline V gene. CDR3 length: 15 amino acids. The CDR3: CASSESAGSSEKLFF. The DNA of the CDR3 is TGTGCCAGCAGTGAATCGGCAGGTTCCAGTGAAAAACTGTTTTTT.

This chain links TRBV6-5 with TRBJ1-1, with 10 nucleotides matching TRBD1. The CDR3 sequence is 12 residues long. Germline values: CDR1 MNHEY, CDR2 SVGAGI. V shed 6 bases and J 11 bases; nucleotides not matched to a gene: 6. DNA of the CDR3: TGTGCCAGCAGCCGGGGGACAGGGGAGGCTTTCTTT. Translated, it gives CASSRGTGEAFF.

CDR3 sequence reads: CASSFLAEATDTQYF. The CDR3 DNA follows: TGTGCCAGCAGCTTCCTAGCGGAGGCCACAGATACGCAGTATTTT. The V and J genes are TRBV9 and TRBJ2-3, with 7 bases identical to TRBD2. V was clipped by 4 bases and J by 2 bases; unmatched bases: 7. There are 15 residues in the CDR3. In germline, CDR1 is SGDLS, CDR2 YYNGEE. The full variable domain, its missing parts supplied by reference TRBV9 and TRBJ2-3, is DSGVTQTPKHLITATGQRVTLRCSPRSGDLSVYWYQQSLDQGLQFLIQYYNGEERAKGNILERFSAQQFPDLHSELNLSSLELGDSALYFCASSFLAEATDTQYFGPGTRLTVL.

DNA of the CDR3: TGTGCCAGCAGAAACGGGGGGCGGGAAGCTTTCTTT. Translated, it gives CASRNGGREAFF. The J gene is TRBJ1-1, the V gene TRBV6-5, with D perhaps matching TRBD1 (6 bases). Looked up from germline, CDR1 is MNHEY and CDR2 is SVGAGI. Trimming stripped 6 bases from V and 8 bases from J, with 13 bases between. CDR3 length: 12 residues.

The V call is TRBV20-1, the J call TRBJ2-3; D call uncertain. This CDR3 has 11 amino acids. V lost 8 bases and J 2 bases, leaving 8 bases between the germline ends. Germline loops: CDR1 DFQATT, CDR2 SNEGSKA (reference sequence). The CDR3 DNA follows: TGCAGTCGTCGGACCACAGATACGCAGTATTTT. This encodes CSRRTTDTQYF.

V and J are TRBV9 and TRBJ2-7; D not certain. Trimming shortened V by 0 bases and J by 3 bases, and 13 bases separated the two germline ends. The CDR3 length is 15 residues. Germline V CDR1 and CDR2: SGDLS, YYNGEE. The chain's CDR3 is CASSVGQQPNYEQYF. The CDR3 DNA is TGTGCCAGCAGCGTAGGGCAACAGCCAAACTACGAGCAGTACTTC.